Listed here are 20 T cell receptor beta chains from one sample, sequenced in a study of blood T cell repertoires in COVID-19. Repertoires were generated with immunoSEQ multiplex PCR, while TCRdb's copy carries only in-frame clones and drops some. Altogether under 250,000 clones are present, over 90% being singletons, with the ten largest covering about 0.8%. Sequences were obtained from peripheral blood. These TCRs come from a man aged 25-45 years with COVID-19, enrolled during active disease.

V gene TRBV24-1 combines with J gene TRBJ2-5; 8 bases fit TRBD1. V lost 4 bases, J lost 5 bases, and 5 bases stayed unmatched. This CDR3 is built from 14 residues. Per germline, CDR1 KGHDR and CDR2 SFDVKD. Here the CDR3 reads CATSEQGAGETQYF. CDR3 DNA: TGTGCCACCAGTGAGCAGGGGGCTGGGGAGACCCAGTACTTC.

V usage is TRBV9 and J usage is TRBJ2-7, with unresolved D. The germline V and J ends were trimmed by 0 bases and 5 bases, with 12 bases remaining between them. This CDR3 comprises 14 residues. Germline CDR1 is SGDLS and CDR2 is YYNGEE. CDR3 sequence reads: CASSVGSQIHEQYF. The CDR3 nucleotides are TGTGCCAGCAGCGTAGGGAGCCAGATACACGAGCAGTACTTC.

The chain carries TRBV7-7 and TRBJ1-1; 7 bases match TRBD1. The CDR3 extends over 14 amino acids. CDR1 is SSHAT, CDR2 FNYEAQ, per germline (reference sequence). J was trimmed by 1 base and V by 5 bases; bases with no gene match: 4. This chain's CDR3 is CASSAGTANTEAFF. CDR3 nucleotides: TGTGCCAGCAGCGCCGGGACAGCGAACACTGAAGCTTTCTTT.

Comments on this clone: This sample includes further DNA sequences coding for the same CDR3. V gene TRBV5-1 combines with J gene TRBJ2-7; D gene ambiguous. The CDR3 loop spans 12 amino acids. Germline V CDR1 and CDR2: SGHRS, YFSETQ. V was pared by 0 bases and J by 2 bases, with 3 bases between. CDR3 region: CASSLGAYEQYF. The CDR3 DNA reads TGCGCCAGCAGCTTGGGAGCCTACGAGCAGTACTTC. Looking up the rest from reference TRBV5-1 and TRBJ2-7 gives the full variable domain: KAGVTQTPRYLIKTRGQQVTLSCSPISGHRSVSWYQQTPGQGLQFLFEYFSETQRNKGNFPGRFSGRQFSNSRSEMNVSTLELGDSALYLCASSLGAYEQYFGPGTRLTVT.

The rearrangement links TRBV6-5 to TRBJ2-5; 8 positions agree with TRBD1. From germline, CDR1 is MNHEY and CDR2 SVGAGI. This CDR3 has 15 residues. V lost 4 bases, J lost 3 bases, and 7 bases stayed unmatched. CDR3 nucleotide sequence: TGTGCCAGCAGTTCGATACAGGGGGGAGAAGAGACCCAGTACTTC. It encodes CASSSIQGGEETQYF.

This clone appeared a single time. The V gene is TRBV2, the J gene TRBJ2-7, with 8 nucleotides matching TRBD1. CDR1 and CDR2 from the germline V gene are SNHLY and FYNNEI. After removal of 8 bases from V and 7 bases from J, the junction contained 10 bases not matched to a gene. This CDR3 has 13 residues. The CDR3 loop reads CASGQGSLREQYF. In DNA form, the CDR3 reads TGTGCCAGCGGACAGGGATCCCTCCGGGAGCAGTACTTC.

This chain connects TRBV6-5 to TRBJ1-1; D not certain. The V gene's germline CDR1 is MNHEY and CDR2 SVGAGI. This CDR3 comprises 13 residues. V dropped 2 bases and J dropped 1 base, with 5 bases sitting between them. The CDR3 protein is CASSYMRNTEAFF. The CDR3, as DNA: TGTGCCAGCAGTTACATGCGGAACACTGAAGCTTTCTTT.

This chain uses TRBV30 with TRBJ1-1; D unresolved. This CDR3 region has 15 residues. Trimming removed 4 bases from V and 2 bases from J, with 17 bases in between. Germline V gives CDR1 GTSNPN, CDR2 SVGIG (reference sequence). The DNA of the CDR3 is TGTGCCTGGAAATTGGTGGGCGTACCCAACACTGAAGCTTTCTTT. This codes for CAWKLVGVPNTEAFF.

The chain employs TRBV2 and TRBJ1-6; D is possibly TRBD1 (5 bases). The CDR3 covers 14 residues. Germline V gives CDR1 SNHLY, CDR2 FYNNEI. The V gene lost 6 bases and the J gene lost 5 bases, with 11 bases spanning the gap. The CDR3 reads CASRAGRDNSPLHF. CDR3 DNA sequence: TGTGCCAGCAGGGCGGGACGGGATAATTCACCCCTCCACTTT.

This clone appeared a single time. CDR3 region: CASGDQGVNTEAFF. CDR3 coding DNA: TGTGCTAGTGGCGACCAAGGAGTGAACACTGAAGCTTTCTTT. The chain employs TRBV12-5 and TRBJ1-1; D unclear. This CDR3 region has 14 residues. CDR1 LGHNT and CDR2 FRNRAP come from the germline V gene. V was cut by 6 bases and J by 0 bases, with 11 bases left in between.

This clone was seen only once. J is TRBJ1-3 and V is TRBV19; the D is unclear. Trimming cost V 1 base and J 1 base, with 11 bases left between them. Looked up from germline, CDR1 is LNHDA and CDR2 is SQIVND (reference sequence). The CDR3 has 16 amino acids. The CDR3 reads CASSIGASFSGNTIYF. CDR3 bases: TGTGCCAGTAGTATAGGAGCTTCTTTTTCTGGAAACACCATATATTTT.

V usage is TRBV18 and J usage is TRBJ1-6; maybe TRBD1 (5 bases). The V end was cut by 3 bases, the J end by 7 bases, with 16 bases between. Looked up from germline, CDR1 is KGHSH and CDR2 is LQKENI. This CDR3 comprises 16 residues. The CDR3 protein is CASSPSRQPRNSPLHF. The CDR3 coding sequence is TGTGCCAGCTCACCTTCCCGACAGCCCAGGAATTCACCCCTCCACTTT.

V and J are TRBV3-1 (or the pseudogene TRBV3-2) and TRBJ1-6; tentatively, D is TRBD1 (6 bases). The CDR3 runs 14 residues. Deletions cut 1 base from V and 7 bases from J, with 8 bases between. Looked up from germline, CDR1 is LGHDT and CDR2 is YNNKEL (reference sequence). The CDR3 sequence is CASSQGTDNSPLHF. The CDR3, as DNA: TGTGCCAGCAGCCAAGGGACAGACAATTCACCCCTCCACTTT.

J is TRBJ2-5 and V is TRBV3-1 (or the pseudogene TRBV3-2), with D unresolved. This CDR3 spans 15 amino acids. The germline V gene encodes CDR1 LGHDT and CDR2 YNNKEL (reference sequence). The ends were cut back, 0 bases at V and 5 bases at J, with 13 bases in the middle. This CDR3 reads CASSQDLRLLETQYF. CDR3 DNA: TGTGCCAGCAGCCAAGATCTACGCCTTTTGGAGACCCAGTACTTC.

This chain uses TRBV18 with TRBJ2-2; weak D call: TRBD2 (6 bases). Germline V gene lookup returns CDR1 KGHSH and CDR2 LQKENI. Trimming shortened V by 0 bases and J by 4 bases, and 15 bases separated the two germline ends. The CDR3 extends over 17 amino acids. CDR3 amino acids: CASSPPFRTGGTGELFF. The DNA of the CDR3 is TGTGCCAGCTCACCACCATTTAGGACCGGGGGCACCGGGGAGCTGTTTTTT.

V usage is TRBV5-4 and J usage is TRBJ2-3, with 9 bases fitting TRBD2. The CDR3 loop spans 16 amino acids. CDR1 is SGHNT, CDR2 YYREEE, per germline (reference sequence). V shed 4 bases, J shed 0 bases, and the junction held 6 bases outside the gene matches. This CDR3 is CASSRLTSGSTDTQYF. The CDR3 DNA reads as TGTGCCAGCAGCCGCTTGACTAGCGGTAGCACAGATACGCAGTATTTT.

A few counts support this clone. The gene calls are TRBV7-9 and TRBJ1-4, with a weak D call TRBD1 (6 bases). The CDR3 is 15 residues long. Trimming left V 5 bases short and J 8 bases short, with 18 bases between. The germline V gene encodes CDR1 SEHNR and CDR2 FQNEAQ (reference sequence). The CDR3 nucleotides are TGTGCCAGCAGCCTCGGCGGGGGGCACATAGAAAAACTGTTTTTT. Protein sequence: CASSLGGGHIEKLFF.

V gene TRBV7-3 combines with J gene TRBJ1-6; D is perhaps TRBD1 (5 bases). This CDR3 has 14 residues. Germline V gene lookup returns CDR1 SGHTA and CDR2 FQGTGA. Trimming took 4 bases from V and 4 from J, leaving 8 bases between them. The CDR3 DNA follows: TGTGCCAGCAGCTCAGGGATATATAATTCACCCCTCCACTTT. Residues: CASSSGIYNSPLHF.

The chain has TRBV2 and TRBJ1-2; 10 nucleotides align to TRBD1. This CDR3 spans 13 amino acids. CDR1 is SNHLY and CDR2 is FYNNEI in the germline V gene. Unmatched junction bases numbered 4, after V lost 5 bases and J lost 7 bases. The CDR3 region has the DNA TGTGCCAGCAGTCGGGACAGGGGAGGTGGCTACACCTTC. This encodes CASSRDRGGGYTF.

The rearrangement uses TRBV3-1 (or the pseudogene TRBV3-2) and TRBJ2-7; no definite D call. V was clipped by 2 bases and J by 6 bases, with 8 bases between them. The CDR3 has 12 residues. Germline assignment: CDR1 LGHDT and CDR2 YNNKEL (reference sequence). The CDR3 DNA reads as TGTGCCAGCAGCCAAACTCGGGTCGAGCAGTACTTC. It specifies CASSQTRVEQYF.